Each of the 27 T cell receptor beta chains below was sequenced from the same sample in a study of blood T cells in healthy people across ages. PCR was performed a second time for 7 to 11 cycles using a sample-barcoded 5' primer and a J-beta primer mix. One entry per CDR3 protein, called by TCRdb with MiXCR from the 5' RACE reads. The sample has about 970,000 distinct CDR3 sequences; roughly half are singletons. The sequencing input was blood. These receptors all come from a woman aged 60 to 75 in good health.

J is TRBJ2-3 and V is TRBV3-1, with unresolved D. Trimming pared 2 bases from V and 4 bases from J, leaving 10 bases between. Per the germline V gene, CDR1 is LGHDT and CDR2 is YNNKEL (reference sequence). The CDR3 extends over 14 amino acids. CDR3: CASSQTLAADTQYF. CDR3 nucleotide sequence: TGTGCCAGCAGCCAAACGTTGGCGGCAGATACGCAGTATTTT.

This clonotype was seen just once. The chain couples TRBV10-2 to TRBJ2-3; 10 bases fit TRBD1. The CDR3 has 15 residues. Trimming removed 7 bases from V and 5 bases from J; junction bases left unmatched: 9. Germline V gene data show CDR1 as WSHSY and CDR2 as SAAADI. This CDR3 is CASMQTGGIGDTQYF. In nucleotides, the CDR3 is TGCGCCAGCATGCAGACAGGGGGCATTGGAGATACGCAGTATTTT.

On this clonotype itself: The junction does not match germline at one end; this may be a read error. J is TRBJ2-4 and V is TRBV9, with D perhaps TRBD1 or TRBD2 (6 bases each). The germline V gene has CDR1 SGDLS and CDR2 YYNGEE. This CDR3 contains 15 residues. The DNA for the CDR3 is TGTACCAGCAGCGCCGCGGGACACCCCTTGGGCATTCAGTACTTC. This encodes CTSSAAGHPLGIQYF.

This clonotype was recorded a few times. J is TRBJ1-5 and V is TRBV12-3 or TRBV12-4; D not resolved. This CDR3 comprises 13 residues. Trimming stripped 5 bases from V and 1 base from J, with 6 bases between. In DNA, the CDR3 is TGTGCCAGCAGTCGCTTAAGCAATCAGCCCCAGCATTTT. The encoded protein is CASSRLSNQPQHF.

The chain joins TRBV27 to TRBJ2-7, with TRBD2 matching 11 bases. The CDR3 consists of 16 residues. J was trimmed by 0 bases and V by 5 bases; bases with no gene match: 6. Looked up from germline, CDR1 is MNHEY and CDR2 is SMNVEV (reference sequence). Here the CDR3 reads CASSKYTSGGSYEQYF. As DNA, the CDR3 is TGTGCCAGCAGTAAATATACTAGCGGGGGCTCCTACGAGCAGTACTTC.

The V and J genes are TRBV28 and TRBJ1-1, with D possibly being TRBD1 (5 bases). Germline lookup yields CDR1 MDHEN and CDR2 SYDVKM. The CDR3 runs to 17 residues. Deletions cut 3 bases from V and 4 bases from J, with 21 bases between. CDR3 DNA sequence: TGTGCCAGCAGTTTTCCCCAGGGCAGGGTGATCGGCACTGAAGCTTTCTTT. This gives the protein CASSFPQGRVIGTEAFF.

J is TRBJ2-5 and V is TRBV28, with unresolved D. The germline V and J ends were trimmed by 6 bases and 2 bases, with 13 bases remaining between them. Germline CDR1 MDHEN, CDR2 SYDVKM. This CDR3 spans 14 amino acids. The CDR3 region is CASSGPLHQETQYF. In DNA form, the CDR3 reads TGTGCCAGCAGCGGACCGCTCCATCAAGAGACCCAGTACTTC.

This chain connects TRBV7-6 to TRBJ2-1, with 10 positions matching TRBD2. Per the germline V gene, CDR1 is SGHVS and CDR2 is FNYEAQ. V trimming: 2 bases; J trimming: 6 bases; junction bases outside the gene matches: 7. The CDR3 spans 16 residues. CDR3 protein: CASSLQAGGPVNEQFF. CDR3 coding DNA: TGTGCCAGCAGCTTACAAGCGGGAGGGCCGGTCAATGAGCAGTTCTTC.

This clonotype was recorded a few times. The chain recombines TRBV4-3 with TRBJ2-4, with D perhaps given as TRBD1 or TRBD2 (5 bases each). V shed 2 bases and J shed 0 bases, with 26 bases lying between them. The CDR3 spans 21 residues. Looked up from germline, CDR1 is LGHNA and CDR2 is YSLEER. DNA for the CDR3: TGCGCCAGCAGCCAACCTTTGACAAAAACCGGGACCAGACTAGCCAAAAACATTCAGTACTTC. It yields the protein CASSQPLTKTGTRLAKNIQYF.

The gene calls are TRBV6-2 or TRBV6-3 and TRBJ2-1; D remains ambiguous. V lost 0 bases and J lost 3, with 12 bases in between. The CDR3 spans 16 residues. Germline lookup yields CDR1 MNHEY and CDR2 SVGEGT. The CDR3 sequence is CASSYSKVARYNEQFF. CDR3 nucleotides: TGTGCCAGCAGTTACTCGAAAGTGGCCCGCTACAATGAGCAGTTCTTC.

This clonotype was counted between two and nine times. The J gene is TRBJ2-3, the V gene TRBV12-5; D gene unclear. CDR1 is LGHNT, CDR2 FRNRAP, per germline. V was shortened by 3 bases and J by 0 bases, with 4 bases between the two germline ends. CDR3 length equals 13 residues. CDR3 region: CASGFASTDTQYF. The CDR3 coding sequence is TGTGCTAGTGGTTTCGCAAGCACAGATACGCAGTATTTT.

This clonotype was counted between two and nine times. The CDR3 protein is CASSKGGETQYF. CDR3 sequence (DNA): TGTGCCAGCAGCAAAGGGGGAGAGACCCAGTACTTC. The J gene is TRBJ2-5, the V gene TRBV27; the D gene is possibly TRBD1 (6 bases). CDR3 length: 12 residues. CDR1 and CDR2 (germline): MNHEY, SMNVEV (reference sequence). Between the trimmed V and J ends, which lost 6 bases and 4 bases, there was a span of 9 bases.

This clonotype was observed a single time. The chain recombines TRBV27 with TRBJ2-3, with a possible D match to TRBD2 (6 bases). This CDR3 is 16 amino acids long. Trimming stripped 7 bases from V and 6 bases from J, with 23 bases between. CDR1 and CDR2 (germline): MNHEY, SMNVEV (reference sequence). As DNA, the CDR3 is TGTGCCAGCAACATCCTTAGTAGCGGTCGGGTGGATACGCAGTATTTT. This translates into CASNILSSGRVDTQYF.

This clonotype was counted between two and nine times. The rearrangement joins TRBV29-1 to TRBJ2-7; D tentatively fits TRBD1 or TRBD2 (7 bases each). V lost 0 bases to trimming and J lost 4 bases, with 16 bases between them. This CDR3 contains 15 residues. CDR1 is SQVTM, CDR2 ANQGSEA, per germline. This CDR3 reads CSVEDPHRGGYEQYF. The DNA of the CDR3 is TGCAGCGTTGAAGACCCCCACAGGGGAGGGTACGAGCAGTACTTC.

The gene calls are TRBV14 and TRBJ2-7, with 7 bases aligning to TRBD1. The J call may be wrong; the DNA end is better matched by TRBJ2-1. The CDR3 runs to 16 residues. The germline gives CDR1 SGHDN, CDR2 FVKESK. CDR3 sequence: CASSQVYRGPKETQFF. DNA of the CDR3: TGTGCCAGCAGCCAAGTCTACAGGGGACCCAAAGAGACCCAGTTCTTC.

Only one count was recorded for this clonotype. The rearrangement links TRBV9 to TRBJ1-1; D uncertain. In germline, CDR1 is SGDLS, CDR2 YYNGEE. The CDR3 is 15 amino acids. Trimming left V 4 bases short and J 1 base short, with 14 bases between. CDR3 bases: TGTGCCAGCAGCACCCAATCCGAACCGAACACTGAAGCTTTCTTT. Amino acids: CASSTQSEPNTEAFF.

This clonotype was seen once. V and J are TRBV3-1 and TRBJ2-3; 10 positions agree with TRBD2. The CDR3 covers 17 residues. V was pared by 4 bases and J by 0 bases, with 7 bases of the junction left unmatched. Looked up from germline, CDR1 is LGHDT and CDR2 is YNNKEL (reference sequence). CDR3 in amino acids: CASSPPSGSPSTDTQYF. The CDR3 DNA follows: TGTGCCAGCAGCCCACCTAGCGGGAGTCCGAGCACAGATACGCAGTATTTT.

This chain connects TRBV27 to TRBJ1-4; weak D call: TRBD1 (6 bases). In germline, CDR1 is MNHEY, CDR2 SMNVEV (reference sequence). V shed 3 bases and J shed 2 bases, with 10 bases lying between them. CDR3 length: 15 amino acids. The CDR3 loop is CASSFRDRTNEKLFF. CDR3 DNA: TGTGCCAGCAGTTTCCGCGACAGGACTAATGAAAAACTGTTTTTT.

CDR3 nucleotides: TGTGCCAGCAGCTTTATGGGAGGGAGCCAAGAGACCCAGTACTTC. Translating gives CASSFMGGSQETQYF. The V call is TRBV7-8, the J call TRBJ2-5, with 7 positions matching TRBD2. The CDR3 spans 15 residues. Germline assignment: CDR1 SGHVS and CDR2 FQNEAQ. The trim removed 3 bases at V and 1 base at J, leaving 5 bases unmatched.

This chain connects TRBV6-6 to TRBJ2-1; no clear D gene. CDR1 and CDR2 (germline): MNHNY, SVGAGI (reference sequence). The CDR3 is 13 residues long. Trimming left V 5 bases short and J 8 bases short, with 13 bases between. Here the CDR3 reads CASSVPPGDEQFF. The CDR3 DNA reads TGTGCCAGCAGTGTACCCCCTGGGGATGAGCAGTTCTTC.

This clonotype showed up just a few times. Here the CDR3 DNA reads TGCGCCAGCAGCCAAGTGGAAAGTAGCGGTAGCTCCTACGAGCAGTACTTC. Protein: CASSQVESSGSSYEQYF. The chain carries TRBV4-1 and TRBJ2-7, with a possible D match to TRBD2 (6 bases). Trimming took off 1 base at V and 0 bases at J, with 16 bases between the two ends. Germline loops: CDR1 MGHRA, CDR2 YSYEKL. The CDR3 has 17 residues.

This clonotype was seen only a few times. The chain carries TRBV7-6 and TRBJ2-4; D is perhaps TRBD2 (5 bases). Trimming took 0 bases from V and 13 from J, leaving 13 bases between them. The germline CDR1 and CDR2 sequences are SGHVS and FNYEAQ. CDR3 length: 13 residues. The CDR3 region has the DNA TGTGCCAGCAGCTTAGCAGGGCCGAGGGAGCAGTACTTC. It is translated as CASSLAGPREQYF.

The V and J genes are TRBV18 and TRBJ1-1; no definite D call. Trimming pared 4 bases from V and 4 bases from J, leaving 4 bases between. The CDR3 sequence is 11 residues long. Germline lookup yields CDR1 KGHSH and CDR2 LQKENI. The CDR3 region has the DNA TGTGCCAGCTCACTAATCACTGAAGCTTTCTTT. As protein: CASSLITEAFF. Filled out from reference TRBV18 and TRBJ1-1, the complete variable domain reads NAGVMQNPRHLVRRRGQEARLRCSPMKGHSHVYWYRQLPEEGLKFMVYLQKENIIDESGMPKERFSAEFPKEGPSILRIQQVVRGDSAAYFCASSLITEAFFGQGTRLTVV.

The chain links TRBV3-1 to TRBJ2-2; D ambiguous. Germline assignment: CDR1 LGHDT and CDR2 YNNKEL (reference sequence). The V end lost 1 base, the J end lost 4 bases, and 10 bases lay between the germline ends. The CDR3 is 15 residues long. Written as DNA, the CDR3 is TGTGCCAGCAGCCAAGGGTCACAGATCACCGGGGAGCTGTTTTTT. It specifies CASSQGSQITGELFF.

The chain employs TRBV4-3 and TRBJ2-7, with 11 nucleotides matching TRBD2. J lost 2 bases, V lost 0 bases, and 3 bases had no gene match. The CDR3 has 16 amino acids. Per germline, CDR1 LGHNA and CDR2 YSLEER. CDR3 coding DNA: TGCGCCAGCAGCCAAGATCGACTAGCGGGGACCTACGAGCAGTACTTC. Protein: CASSQDRLAGTYEQYF.

The rearrangement links TRBV18 to TRBJ2-5; D unresolved. Germline CDR1 and CDR2: KGHSH and LQKENI. V lost 5 bases and J lost 1, with 8 bases in between. The CDR3 extends over 13 amino acids. DNA for the CDR3: TGTGCCAGCTCAGCTAAGCTCCAAGAGACCCAGTACTTC. It is translated as CASSAKLQETQYF.

A few counts support this clonotype. V gene TRBV6-1 combines with J gene TRBJ2-7; D is perhaps TRBD2 (7 bases). This CDR3 is built from 15 residues. Per germline, CDR1 MNHNS and CDR2 SASEGT. Trimming took 0 bases from V and 6 from J, leaving 15 bases between them. CDR3 sequence (DNA): TGTGCCAGCAGTGAAGCCCCGGCGGGGGCGGGCGAGCAGTACTTC. Its translation is CASSEAPAGAGEQYF.